This TCR beta chain stems from a study of blood T cell repertoires in COVID-19. TCRdb keeps only in-frame clones here, not all; method: immunoSEQ multiplex PCR. The sample has about 170,000 clones; roughly 86% are singletons. This CDR3 is built from 12 residues. Germline CDR1 and CDR2: SGHRS and YFSETQ. V lost 3 bases and J 7 bases, leaving 8 bases between the germline ends. The chain couples TRBV5-1 to TRBJ2-1, with D hard to call. The sequenced material came from peripheral blood. The source of this sequence is a man between 65 and 79 years old with acute or convalescent COVID-19. CDR3 DNA sequence: TGCGCCAGCAGCTCCGGTTGGAATGAGCAGTTCTTC. This encodes CASSSGWNEQFF.